A single sample is the source of the 27 T cell receptor beta chains below, sequenced in a study of PD-1 blockade in mismatch repair-deficient tumors. Profiled with immunoSEQ multiplex PCR; TCRdb holds only in-frame clones, not every one. The data show about 120,000 clones, 88% seen once. Sequencing was performed on peripheral blood, taken approximately 72 weeks after starting pembrolizumab. The source of these receptors is an adult with mismatch repair-deficient cancer.

The CDR3 bases are TGTGCCAGCACCCAACCAAGTCAGCCCCAGCATTTT. Protein product: CASTQPSQPQHF. V is TRBV6-5 and J is TRBJ1-5; D is unresolved. The CDR3 spans 12 residues. CDR1 is MNHEY and CDR2 is SVGAGI in the germline V gene. Trimming cost V 7 bases and J 6 bases, with 10 bases left between them.

This clone is a singleton in its sample. The chain recombines TRBV7-9 with TRBJ2-5; possible D gene TRBD2, 6 bases. The length of the CDR3 is 14 residues. The V end lost 5 bases, the J end lost 5 bases, and 15 bases lay between the germline ends. Germline CDR1 reads SEHNR; CDR2 reads FQNEAQ (reference sequence). The CDR3 region is CASSPRTKRETQYF. The CDR3 region has the DNA TGTGCCAGCAGCCCGCGGACTAAGCGCGAGACCCAGTACTTC.

This clone was detected only a few times. The gene calls are TRBV11-2 and TRBJ2-7; D may be TRBD1 or TRBD2 (5 bases each). Trimming took off 1 base at V and 5 bases at J, with 12 bases between the two ends. Germline CDR1 and CDR2: SGHAT and FQNNGV. The CDR3 spans 14 residues. The CDR3 sequence: CASSLGGEINEQYF. The DNA for the CDR3 is TGTGCCAGCAGCTTAGGAGGGGAGATCAACGAGCAGTACTTC.

This sequence joins TRBV27 and TRBJ2-2; TRBD2 is a possible D gene (5 bases). Trimming pared 10 bases from V and 2 bases from J, leaving 11 bases between. The germline CDR1 and CDR2 sequences are MNHEY and SMNVEV (reference sequence). The CDR3 extends over 13 amino acids. CDR3 bases: TGTGCCACCGCCGGAGGCAACACCGGGGAGCTGTTTTTT. This encodes CATAGGNTGELFF.

This rearrangement joins TRBV6-6 to TRBJ1-3, with 8 nucleotides matching TRBD1. The V and J ends lost 2 bases and 2 bases, in that order; junction bases with no gene match: 2. CDR3 length equals 15 residues. Germline V gene sequence: CDR1 MNHNY, CDR2 SVGAGI (reference sequence). The CDR3 DNA reads as TGTGCCAGCAGTTACGACAGGGGCCCTGGAAACACCATATATTTT. This encodes CASSYDRGPGNTIYF.

The V gene is TRBV2, the J gene TRBJ2-7, with TRBD1 matching over 9 bases. There are 14 residues in the CDR3. Germline loops: CDR1 SNHLY, CDR2 FYNNEI. The ends lost 6 bases at V and 4 bases at J; junction bases unmatched: 7. CDR3 protein: CASSSPDRGYEQYF. The CDR3 DNA reads TGTGCCAGCAGCTCTCCGGACAGGGGTTACGAGCAGTACTTC.

The chain is built from TRBV7-2 and TRBJ2-3, with D perhaps matching TRBD2 (6 bases). Germline V gene lookup returns CDR1 SGHTA and CDR2 FQGNSA. Trimming left V 7 bases short and J 6 bases short, with 11 bases between. The CDR3 length is 12 residues. For the CDR3, the DNA is TGTGCCAGCACCCCCAGCGGGGATACGCAGTATTTT. Its protein product is CASTPSGDTQYF. The variable domain in full, completed from reference TRBV7-2 and TRBJ2-3, reads GAGVSQSPSNKVTEKGKDVELRCDPISGHTALYWYRQSLGQGLEFLIYFQGNSAPDKSGLPSDRFSAERTGGSVSTLTIQRTQQEDSAVYLCASTPSGDTQYFGPGTRLTVL.

In this sample, this clone turned up a few times. The chain carries TRBV20-1 and TRBJ2-2; D call uncertain. The V gene lost 4 bases and the J gene lost 6 bases, with 6 bases spanning the gap. The germline V gene has CDR1 DFQATT and CDR2 SNEGSKA (reference sequence). The CDR3 is made up of 11 amino acids. The CDR3 sequence: CSATVAGELFF. Written as DNA, the CDR3 is TGCAGTGCTACGGTGGCCGGGGAGCTGTTTTTT.

The genes are TRBV21-1 and TRBJ1-5. TRBV21-1 is recorded as a pseudogene. The CDR3 sequence is 16 residues long. CDR3 protein: CASSKRPTSGNQPQHF. The CDR3 bases are TGTGCCAGCAGCAAACGGCCGACGAGCGGCAATCAGCCCCAGCATTTT.

The chain carries TRBV13 and TRBJ2-1, with 13 bases aligning to TRBD2. V lost 4 bases and J lost 8; bases outside the gene matches: 8. The CDR3 extends over 16 amino acids. CDR1 PRHDT and CDR2 FYEKMQ come from the germline V gene (reference sequence). CDR3 protein: CASSSRTSGSSDEQFF. CDR3 DNA sequence: TGTGCCAGCAGCTCCCGGACTAGCGGGAGTTCGGATGAGCAGTTCTTC.

The chain has TRBV27 and TRBJ2-5; perhaps TRBD1 as D (6 bases). The germline V gene encodes CDR1 MNHEY and CDR2 SMNVEV (reference sequence). CDR3 length: 14 amino acids. V was cut by 5 bases and J by 5 bases, with 15 bases left in between. As DNA, the CDR3 is TGTGCCAGCAGTCCAAACAGGGCGGGTGAGACCCAGTACTTC. Amino acid sequence: CASSPNRAGETQYF.

The gene calls are TRBV28 and TRBJ2-1; D gene unclear. Germline lookup yields CDR1 MDHEN and CDR2 SYDVKM. The CDR3 consists of 13 residues. Trimming stripped 3 bases from V and 6 bases from J, with 9 bases between. The CDR3 reads CASSFWAFNEQFF. The CDR3 nucleotides read TGTGCCAGCAGTTTTTGGGCGTTCAATGAGCAGTTCTTC.

This chain links TRBV27 with TRBJ2-3; D not resolved. V lost 8 bases and J lost 7, with 13 bases in between. CDR1 and CDR2 from the germline V gene are MNHEY and SMNVEV (reference sequence). The CDR3 consists of 12 residues. CDR3 DNA sequence: TGTGCCAGCGGGGATAACATAAATACGCAGTATTTT. Its translation is CASGDNINTQYF.

DNA for the CDR3: TGTGCCAGCAGCGGCGCCGGGACTAGCGTATTTAATGAGCAGTTCTTC. Protein product: CASSGAGTSVFNEQFF. This chain connects TRBV7-9 to TRBJ2-1; 10 nucleotides align to TRBD2. The V segment lost 5 bases and the J segment 7 bases; nucleotides outside the gene matches: 11. The CDR3 contains 16 residues. In germline, CDR1 is SEHNR, CDR2 FQNEAQ (reference sequence).

The genes are TRBV7-3 and TRBJ2-2; the D is unclear. The CDR3 contains 14 residues. Germline values: CDR1 SGHTA, CDR2 FQGTGA. V was shortened by 2 bases and J by 7 bases, with 11 bases between the two germline ends. Here the CDR3 DNA reads TGTGCCAGCAGCTTATCCCTCTCCGGCGGGGAGCTGTTTTTT. It specifies CASSLSLSGGELFF.

The chain is built from TRBV9 and TRBJ2-7; 10 bases are a match to TRBD1. J lost 4 bases, V lost 4 bases, and 5 bases had no gene match. Germline CDR1 reads SGDLS; CDR2 reads YYNGEE. The CDR3 is 14 residues long. The CDR3 nucleotides read TGTGCCAGCAGCCCCGGGACAGGGGTGTACGAGCAGTACTTC. Translated: CASSPGTGVYEQYF.

As concerns this clone: Different DNA sequences within this sample yield the same CDR3. This chain links TRBV30 with TRBJ2-3; D might be TRBD2 (6 bases). The CDR3 has 13 residues. The V end was cut by 4 bases, the J end by 6 bases, with 14 bases between. Germline lookup yields CDR1 GTSNPN and CDR2 SVGIG (reference sequence). The CDR3: CAWTGVSRDTQYF. In DNA form, the CDR3 reads TGTGCCTGGACGGGGGTCAGTCGGGATACGCAGTATTTT.

The CDR3 DNA follows: TGTGCCAGTAGTATAGTTCCAGGCGAGAGGTTCGGCTACACCTTC. This translates into CASSIVPGERFGYTF. The rearrangement uses TRBV19 and TRBJ1-2; the D is unclear. In germline, CDR1 is LNHDA, CDR2 SQIVND (reference sequence). This CDR3 contains 15 residues. V shed 1 base and J shed 8 bases, with 17 bases lying between them.

The chain employs TRBV11-2 and TRBJ2-7; D call uncertain. Germline CDR1 and CDR2: SGHAT and FQNNGV. The CDR3 spans 14 residues. V was shortened by 5 bases and J by 2 bases, with 13 bases between the two germline ends. The CDR3 DNA sequence: TGTGCCAGCAGCCCCACTTTGGCCACCTACGAGCAGTACTTC. This translates into CASSPTLATYEQYF. The full variable domain, in which reference TRBV11-2 and TRBJ2-7 provide the parts outside the CDR3, is EAGVAQSPRYKIIEKRQSVAFWCNPISGHATLYWYQQILGQGPKLLIQFQNNGVVDDSQLPKDRFSAERLKGVDSTLKIQPAKLEDSAVYLCASSPTLATYEQYFGPGTRLTVT.

V gene TRBV7-2 combines with J gene TRBJ1-5, with 9 bases aligning to TRBD1. The CDR3 length is 15 residues. The germline gives CDR1 SGHTA, CDR2 FQGNSA. J lost 3 bases, V lost 4 bases, and 4 bases had no gene match. This chain's CDR3 is CASSWDRAFNQPQHF. The CDR3 DNA sequence: TGTGCCAGCAGCTGGGACAGGGCGTTCAATCAGCCCCAGCATTTT.

Here the CDR3 reads CASSDGGYSNQPQHF. CDR3 sequence (DNA): TGTGCCAGCAGTGACGGCGGCTATAGCAATCAGCCCCAGCATTTT. The chain uses TRBV6-4 and TRBJ1-5; D ambiguous. Looked up from germline, CDR1 is MRHNA and CDR2 is SNTAGT. Trimming pared 2 bases from V and 0 bases from J, leaving 8 bases between. This CDR3 is 15 amino acids long.

The rearrangement joins TRBV19 to TRBJ1-3; TRBD1 agrees at 8 bases. Losses at the gene ends were 5 bases for V and 4 bases for J; bases not matched to a gene: 7. This CDR3 comprises 15 residues. Germline CDR1 reads LNHDA; CDR2 reads SQIVND (reference sequence). CDR3 in DNA: TGTGCCAGTAGTCCACAGGGGGTGACGGGAAACACCATATATTTT. Its protein is CASSPQGVTGNTIYF.

The CDR3 here is CASSGRQGAYEQYF. In DNA, the CDR3 is TGTGCCAGCAGTGGTCGACAGGGAGCCTACGAGCAGTACTTC. The V call is TRBV2, the J call TRBJ2-7; 7 bases align to TRBD1. Germline CDR1 and CDR2: SNHLY and FYNNEI. CDR3 length: 14 residues. V lost 4 bases, J lost 2 bases, and 5 bases stayed unmatched. Full variable domain (remainder filled in from reference TRBV2 and TRBJ2-7): EPEVTQTPSHQVTQMGQEVILRCVPISNHLYFYWYRQILGQKVEFLVSFYNNEISEKSEIFDDQFSVERPDGSNFTLKIRSTKLEDSAMYFCASSGRQGAYEQYFGPGTRLTVT.

The chain has TRBV27 and TRBJ2-7, with TRBD2 as a possible D gene (5 bases). Germline loops: CDR1 MNHEY, CDR2 SMNVEV (reference sequence). Trimming left V 5 bases short and J 0 bases short, with 11 bases between. The CDR3 sequence is 14 residues long. CDR3 bases: TGTGCCAGCAGTCCCGGCGGGTTCTCCTACGAGCAGTACTTC. This codes for CASSPGGFSYEQYF.

About this clone itself: One junction end does not reproduce the germline sequence, and a read error may be involved. The V gene is TRBV28, the J gene TRBJ1-5, with D perhaps matching TRBD1 (5 bases). Per the germline V gene, CDR1 is MDHEN and CDR2 is SYDVKM. There are 15 residues in the CDR3. The CDR3 DNA follows: TGTGCCAGCCGTTTAATGGACAATAGCAATCAGCCCCAGCATTTT. This encodes CASRLMDNSNQPQHF.

The V gene is TRBV9, the J gene TRBJ1-2; D remains ambiguous. Trimming removed 0 bases at V and 2 bases at J, with 11 bases between. CDR1 and CDR2 from the germline V gene are SGDLS and YYNGEE. The CDR3 extends over 15 amino acids. This chain's CDR3 is CASSVEGTANYGYTF. The CDR3 nucleotides read TGTGCCAGCAGCGTAGAGGGAACTGCAAACTATGGCTACACCTTC.

The rearrangement uses TRBV6-6 and TRBJ1-4; perhaps TRBD1 as D (5 bases). With 6 bases removed from V and 3 bases from J, the gap between germline ends came to 14 bases. Germline V gene sequence: CDR1 MNHNY, CDR2 SVGAGI (reference sequence). The CDR3 runs 15 residues. The CDR3 DNA follows: TGTGCCAGCAGGCTCCGGGACGCGGCTAATGAAAAACTGTTTTTT. It codes for CASRLRDAANEKLFF.